This paragraph reports one TCR beta chain. Its cognate antigen is unknown. With 6 bases clipped from V and 6 bases from J, the junction kept 8 bases outside the gene matches. From germline, CDR1 is MGHDK and CDR2 SYGVNS. This CDR3 spans 14 amino acids. This sample was included in a study of identical twins. TCRdb ran MiXCR on the 5' RACE reads and lists one entry per CDR3 protein. The sample yields under 900,000 distinct CDR3 sequences, 15% to 20% seen once. Regarding the study as a whole: The authors drew conclusions from cross-sectional statistical analysis rather than following the same donors.

A further study also used this sample, focusing on T cells expressing NK-cell markers. From that paper: Source material for TCR beta repertoires consisted of sorted CD3+CD56+NKG2C+, CD3+CD56+NKG2C- and CD3+CD56-NKG2C+ T cells. Dominance of the CD3+CD56-NKG2C+ fraction by these clonotypes also held in four donors.

The receptor comes from a woman under 30 in good health. The specimen was PBMCs. The rearrangement uses TRBV25-1 and TRBJ1-2; 9 nucleotides match TRBD1. The CDR3 coding sequence is TGTGCCAGCAGGACACAGGGGGCGGCTGATGGCTACACCTTC. Its translation: CASRTQGAADGYTF.